The TCR beta chain described here comes from a study of tumor-infiltrating lymphocytes in primary liver carcinoma (dated by TCRdb to the late 2010s). With respect to the entire study: Surgical resection was performed in China between late 2015 and March 2016 on about 5 patients with histopathologically diagnosed primary liver carcinoma. Of the five patients (three men and two women, aged 30 to 69 years), four had hepatocellular carcinoma and one had combined HCC and intrahepatic cholangiocarcinoma. Each sample produced about 3.5 to 8 million productive TCRbeta reads, and read depth showed no significant difference between tissue types. High reproducibility was observed for the technical replicate repertoires, with mean shared-clone rates about 0.89 and correlation coefficients above 0.95. The study combined TCRbeta repertoire sequencing, expression microarrays and whole-exome sequencing across five regions of each liver tumor, with adjacent normal tissue and blood. The tumors of the five patients were staged as T1-T3 N0M0, with maximum diameters ranging from 4.2 to 10 cm. A total of 35 specimens from 5 patients underwent TCRbeta repertoire sequencing, comprising about 25 tumor regions, 5 adjacent noncancerous liver tissues and 5 peripheral blood samples. General findings and caveats noted by the study authors: With just a few patients in the study, the authors point out that the findings should be validated in a larger study. Compared with blood, tumors had a significantly larger share of the repertoire taken up by the top 250 clones (p = 0.039). Only the TCR beta chain was sequenced, so true repertoire diversity is likely underestimated because unpaired alpha chains were not captured. Since the samples were bulk and unsorted, there was no way to compare CD4+ and CD8+ T cell repertoires. Pairs of tumor regions showed greater repertoire overlap (mean around 35%) than tumor-adjacent pairs (17%) or tumor-blood pairs (approximately 14%), which is consistent with antigen-driven expansion.

TCRbeta-specific cDNA was reverse-transcribed from approximately 0.5 ug total RNA using a constant-region primer and ProtoScript II reverse transcriptase. Construction of the TCRbeta libraries relied on three nested rounds of multiplex PCR, following a slightly modified ARM-PCR procedure. Multiplex TRBV1-TRBV30 forward primers and a Cbeta reverse primer were used in the first two PCR rounds, each of which was run for approximately 10 cycles. Sample barcodes and Illumina adapters were added in a final 25-cycle PCR using Deep VentR polymerase. Before sequencing, amplicons between 200 and 500 bp were purified from gel using a QIAquick gel extraction kit. An Illumina HiSeq 2500 was used to sequence the TCRbeta amplicons, generating 250-bp paired-end reads. Per the source publication's procedure: Trimmomatic v0.33 was used to quality-trim the reads, and FLASH v1.2.11 was used to merge paired reads so that full CDR3 sequences could be recovered. V, D and J germline segments were assigned to the rearranged TCRbeta sequences using MiGEC v1.2.1b. VDJtools v1.0.0 computed clonotype statistics and Shannon-Wiener diversity indices. Except for diversity analysis, only each sample's 250 most abundant clonotypes were used in subsequent analyses to reduce sampling bias. TCRdb reprocessed the public reads (quality trimming at Q25 with fastp, clone calling with MiXCR) and kept in-frame beta chains. Every entry covers one CDR3 protein and lists the most common genes and DNA from its rows. The V and J calls here are based on TCRdb, not the publication. The sample data list about 350,000 distinct CDR3 sequences, and almost 65% of these were observed just once. Roughly 6.5% of the sample comes from the top ten.

Blood RNA was extracted from unsorted whole blood using TRIzol reagent, and germline DNA was obtained with the DNeasy Blood & Tissue kit. Chronic HBV infection was present in the patients, and the patients were treatment-naive at sampling. Before surgery, about 4 milliliters of peripheral blood were collected into K2EDTA tubes. As concerns this clonotype: This receptor's antigen is unknown. A read error may account for a junction end that differs from germline.

CDR1 MNHEY and CDR2 SVGEGT are derived from the germline V gene. Reading from cysteine to phenylalanine, the CDR3 counts 16 amino acids. Only CDR3 DNA remains: 48 bases, in frame from the first base. Material: peripheral blood. The sequence came from a man between 35 and 55 years old with primary liver carcinoma and hepatitis B virus infection. The chain is made from TRBV6-2 or TRBV6-3 and TRBJ2-3, and 8 junction bases match TRBD1. CDR3 region: CATSNGRGLHLDTQYF. Here is the DNA: TGTGCCACCAGTAACGGCAGGGGGCTCCACCTAGATACGCAGTATTTT.